Shown below are 32 T cell receptor beta chains from a single sample sequenced in a study of identical twins. Each CDR3 protein gets one entry after TCRdb re-called the 5' RACE reads with MiXCR. Among approximately 620,000 distinct CDR3 sequences listed, 8.6% were seen once. The same data also contributed to another study, on yellow fever vaccine responses in identical twins.

The specimen sequenced was PBMCs. Receptor source: a woman aged 18-29 years in good health.

The CDR3 spells CSASDLAGGRLNEQFF. As DNA, the CDR3 is TGCAGTGCTAGCGATCTAGCGGGGGGCCGACTCAATGAGCAGTTCTTC. V usage is TRBV20-1 and J usage is TRBJ2-1, with 11 nucleotides matching TRBD2. V gave up 3 bases and J gave up 6 bases; unmatched junction bases: 10. The CDR3 length is 16 residues. From germline, CDR1 is DFQATT and CDR2 SNEGSKA (reference sequence).

This clonotype was seen only a few times. This sequence joins TRBV11-2 and TRBJ2-7; 8 nucleotides line up with TRBD2. This CDR3 is 16 amino acids long. With 1 base clipped from V and 7 bases from J, the junction kept 12 bases outside the gene matches. Germline lookup yields CDR1 SGHAT and CDR2 FQNNGV. CDR3 residues: CASSLGTSPNQEEQYF. The CDR3 nucleotides are TGTGCCAGCAGCTTAGGGACTAGCCCAAACCAGGAGGAGCAGTACTTC.

This clonotype was detected a few times. This chain links TRBV7-6 with TRBJ2-7, with 8 bases lining up with TRBD1. The CDR3 totals 15 residues. The V gene end was trimmed by 4 bases and the J gene end by 3 bases; junction bases not matched to a gene: 8. Germline V gives CDR1 SGHVS, CDR2 FNYEAQ. This CDR3 reads CASSSYGTGVYEQYF. Written as DNA, the CDR3 is TGTGCCAGCAGCTCTTACGGGACAGGAGTCTACGAGCAGTACTTC.

This clonotype has only a few counts. This rearrangement joins TRBV28 to TRBJ2-7, with TRBD2 matching 9 bases. The CDR3 covers 18 residues. V trimming: 5 bases; J trimming: 3 bases; junction bases outside the gene matches: 17. Germline CDR1 is MDHEN and CDR2 is SYDVKM. The CDR3 loop reads CASSPSGIAGAVIYEQYF. The CDR3 DNA follows: TGTGCCAGCAGTCCCTCTGGGATAGCGGGAGCCGTAATCTACGAGCAGTACTTC.

The chain uses TRBV2 and TRBJ1-3; no clear D gene. The CDR3 runs to 13 residues. V was shortened by 3 bases and J by 2 bases, with 5 bases between the two germline ends. Germline CDR1 is SNHLY and CDR2 is FYNNEI. CDR3 sequence reads: CASSDIPGNTIYF. The CDR3 DNA reads as TGTGCCAGCAGTGACATACCTGGAAACACCATATATTTT.

In its sample, this clonotype was seen a few times. This chain joins TRBV5-1 and TRBJ1-2; the D gene is possibly TRBD1 (6 bases). The germline CDR1 and CDR2 sequences are SGHRS and YFSETQ. V lost 3 bases and J lost 4, with 13 bases in between. This CDR3 comprises 14 residues. The CDR3 bases are TGCGCCAGCAGCTGGGAGACAGGAACCTATGGCTACACCTTC. This encodes CASSWETGTYGYTF.

The table lists this clonotype with a few counts. V and J are TRBV6-5 and TRBJ1-1, with no clear D. Trimming removed 2 bases at V and 2 bases at J, with 18 bases between. The germline CDR1 and CDR2 sequences are MNHEY and SVGAGI. CDR3 length: 17 residues. The CDR3 coding sequence is TGTGCCAGCAGTTACGGTGTCGGGCTGGGGAGTAACACTGAAGCTTTCTTT. Encoded protein: CASSYGVGLGSNTEAFF.

V is TRBV27 and J is TRBJ2-3; 8 nucleotides agree with TRBD2. The CDR3 is made up of 17 amino acids. Germline values: CDR1 MNHEY, CDR2 SMNVEV (reference sequence). V lost 2 bases to trimming and J lost 1 base; unmatched junction nucleotides: 8. CDR3 protein: CASSLVLRGAGTDTQYF. The DNA for the CDR3 is TGTGCCAGCAGTTTAGTCTTGCGGGGGGCTGGCACAGATACGCAGTATTTT.

V gene TRBV4-1 combines with J gene TRBJ2-1; D is possibly TRBD2 (6 bases). V gave up 0 bases and J gave up 2 bases, with 14 bases separating them. Germline CDR1 and CDR2: MGHRA and YSYEKL. The CDR3 contains 17 residues. CDR3 sequence (DNA): TGCGCCAGCAGCCAAGATACCCTAGCGAGTCCCTACAATGAGCAGTTCTTC. The encoded protein is CASSQDTLASPYNEQFF.

There are a few counts of this clonotype. The chain recombines TRBV11-1 with TRBJ2-1; 13 bases are a match to TRBD2. The V gene's germline CDR1 is SGHAT and CDR2 FQDESV (reference sequence). This CDR3 region has 18 residues. V lost 5 bases to trimming and J lost 1 base; unmatched junction nucleotides: 8. The CDR3 sequence is CASSGTGLAGRSYNEQFF. The CDR3 DNA sequence: TGTGCCAGCAGCGGGACGGGACTAGCGGGAAGGTCCTACAATGAGCAGTTCTTC. Full variable domain (remainder filled in from reference TRBV11-1 and TRBJ2-1): EAEVAQSPRYKITEKSQAVAFWCDPISGHATLYWYRQILGQGPELLVQFQDESVVDDSQLPKDRFSAERLKGVDSTLKIQPAELGDSAMYLCASSGTGLAGRSYNEQFFGPGTRLTVL.

This clonotype occurred many times. CDR3: CASSVEGDRAQPQHF. CDR3 coding DNA: TGTGCCAGCAGCGTCGAAGGGGACAGGGCGCAGCCCCAGCATTTT. The chain carries TRBV9 and TRBJ1-5, with TRBD1 matching over 9 bases. Trimming took 2 bases from V and 7 from J; bases not matched to a gene: 7. In germline, CDR1 is SGDLS, CDR2 YYNGEE. This CDR3 spans 15 amino acids.

The chain recombines TRBV19 with TRBJ2-3, with 8 bases that match TRBD1. Per germline, CDR1 LNHDA and CDR2 SQIVND (reference sequence). With 7 bases clipped from V and 1 base from J, the junction kept 4 bases outside the gene matches. This CDR3 is 14 amino acids long. For the CDR3, the DNA is TGTGCCAGTAAGAAGACAGGGGGCACAGATACGCAGTATTTT. Translated: CASKKTGGTDTQYF.

The rearrangement uses TRBV12-3 or TRBV12-4 and TRBJ2-1; maybe TRBD2 (5 bases). This CDR3 is built from 14 residues. The germline V and J ends were trimmed by 5 bases and 5 bases, with 13 bases remaining between them. The CDR3 loop reads CASSPRLPNNEQFF. In DNA, the CDR3 is TGTGCCAGCAGTCCCCGACTACCCAACAATGAGCAGTTCTTC.

In its sample, this clonotype was seen many times. J is TRBJ1-4 and V is TRBV7-9; D unresolved. Germline V lookup: CDR1 SEHNR, CDR2 FQNEAQ (reference sequence). V lost 4 bases and J 14 bases, leaving 14 bases between the germline ends. The CDR3 has 12 amino acids. CDR3 residues: CASSSGAGVLFF. The CDR3 DNA reads as TGTGCCAGCAGCTCTGGAGCGGGAGTGCTGTTTTTT.

This clonotype has a count of ten or more. This chain joins TRBV2 and TRBJ2-7; D remains ambiguous. Trimming removed 6 bases at V and 4 bases at J, with 13 bases between. The CDR3 is 13 residues long. Germline V CDR1 and CDR2: SNHLY, FYNNEI. Here the CDR3 reads CASRGYPSYEQYF. The CDR3 DNA is TGTGCCAGCAGGGGATACCCTAGTTACGAGCAGTACTTC.

In its sample, this clonotype was seen a few times. V and J are TRBV11-2 and TRBJ1-4; 9 bases are a match to TRBD1. CDR1 and CDR2 from the germline V gene are SGHAT and FQNNGV. J was trimmed by 6 bases and V by 5 bases; bases with no gene match: 1. CDR3 size: 13 residues. CDR3 nucleotide sequence: TGTGCCAGCAGCGGGACAGGGTATGAAAAACTGTTTTTT. It codes for CASSGTGYEKLFF.

The table lists this clonotype with a few counts. V usage is TRBV3-1 and J usage is TRBJ1-2; D not certain. This CDR3 spans 16 amino acids. V gave up 3 bases and J gave up 3 bases, with 17 bases separating them. Germline CDR1 and CDR2: LGHDT and YNNKEL (reference sequence). CDR3 sequence: CASSHPLAGVDYGYTF. The CDR3, as DNA: TGTGCCAGCAGCCACCCCCTCGCAGGCGTTGACTATGGCTACACCTTC.

At least ten counts were recorded for this clonotype. J is TRBJ1-2 and V is TRBV12-3 or TRBV12-4; the match to TRBD1 covers 10 bases. Trimming took 6 bases from V and 8 from J; bases not matched to a gene: 3. The CDR3 length is 12 residues. The CDR3 reads CASRTGGTGYTF. CDR3 DNA: TGTGCCAGCAGGACAGGGGGCACAGGCTACACCTTC.

This clonotype was detected a few times. The chain uses TRBV7-9 and TRBJ1-5, with D possibly matching TRBD1 (6 bases). The CDR3 sequence is 15 residues long. The V end was cut by 5 bases, the J end by 4 bases, with 15 bases between. The germline CDR1 and CDR2 sequences are SEHNR and FQNEAQ (reference sequence). CDR3 DNA sequence: TGTGCCAGCAGCCCACAGGGTCCTACAAATCAGCCCCAGCATTTT. Its translation is CASSPQGPTNQPQHF.

This clonotype has just a few counts. The chain recombines TRBV28 with TRBJ2-2, with a tentative D call TRBD1 (6 bases). Germline V lookup: CDR1 MDHEN, CDR2 SYDVKM. CDR3 length equals 12 residues. V was trimmed by 11 bases and J by 4 bases, leaving 11 bases between them. Here the CDR3 DNA reads TGTGCCGCGGACAGCACCACCGGGGAGCTGTTTTTT. Protein product: CAADSTTGELFF.

The V call is TRBV7-9, the J call TRBJ2-7, with a possible D match to TRBD1 (6 bases). In germline, CDR1 is SEHNR, CDR2 FQNEAQ (reference sequence). Trimming pared 5 bases from V and 2 bases from J, leaving 13 bases between. The CDR3 runs 14 residues. In DNA, the CDR3 is TGTGCCAGCAGCCCGGGACATAAGGCCTACGAGCAGTACTTC. It encodes CASSPGHKAYEQYF.

In its sample, this clonotype was seen a few times. The chain has TRBV25-1 and TRBJ2-7; D is tentatively TRBD1 or TRBD2 (5 bases each). CDR3 length equals 13 residues. Trimming cost V 7 bases and J 0 bases, with 10 bases left between them. Germline V gives CDR1 MGHDK, CDR2 SYGVNS. The CDR3 region is CASTSGASYEQYF. CDR3 in DNA: TGTGCCAGCACCTCCGGGGCCTCCTACGAGCAGTACTTC.

The chain joins TRBV7-9 to TRBJ1-6; TRBD1 is a possible D gene (5 bases). The V gene lost 2 bases and the J gene lost 10 bases, with 15 bases spanning the gap. CDR1 is SEHNR and CDR2 is FQNEAQ in the germline V gene (reference sequence). The CDR3 loop spans 15 amino acids. The CDR3 DNA follows: TGTGCCAGCAGCTTACAGGCAGGGATAGGATCACCCCTCCACTTT. It is translated as CASSLQAGIGSPLHF.

Ten or more counts support this clonotype. The V and J genes are TRBV4-2 and TRBJ2-3; D remains unclear. V was trimmed by 1 base and J by 2 bases, leaving 13 bases between them. Germline loops: CDR1 LGHNA, CDR2 YNFKEQ. The CDR3 extends over 16 amino acids. CDR3 DNA: TGTGCCAGCAGCCAAGGATGGATGTCGGTCACAGATACGCAGTATTTT. This sequence encodes CASSQGWMSVTDTQYF.

The chain uses TRBV5-4 and TRBJ2-3; 10 positions agree with TRBD2. V was clipped by 2 bases and J by 6 bases; unmatched bases: 9. CDR1 is SGHNT, CDR2 YYREEE, per germline (reference sequence). The CDR3 spans 16 residues. CDR3 sequence: CASSLKAGGRKDTQYF. The DNA of the CDR3 is TGTGCCAGCAGCTTAAAAGCGGGAGGGCGGAAGGATACGCAGTATTTT.

CDR3 coding DNA: TGTGCCAGCAGCTTGCCGGGGTCCTATAATTCACCCCTCCACTTT. The encoded protein is CASSLPGSYNSPLHF. V is TRBV7-8 and J is TRBJ1-6; D unclear. V gave up 3 bases and J gave up 1 base, with 7 bases separating them. There are 15 residues in the CDR3. CDR1 and CDR2 (germline): SGHVS, FQNEAQ.

This clonotype was picked up many times. This chain connects TRBV25-1 to TRBJ1-2; 7 nucleotides line up with TRBD1. CDR3 length: 13 amino acids. Per the germline V gene, CDR1 is MGHDK and CDR2 is SYGVNS. V was pared by 6 bases and J by 6 bases, with 7 bases of the junction left unmatched. The DNA of the CDR3 is TGTGCCAGCAGCCCCGGGACAGTAGATGGCTACACCTTC. Protein product: CASSPGTVDGYTF.

This clonotype showed up just a few times. The chain has TRBV2 and TRBJ1-5, with a weak D call TRBD1 (5 bases). Per germline, CDR1 SNHLY and CDR2 FYNNEI. There are 14 residues in the CDR3. Deletions cut 8 bases from V and 1 base from J, with 12 bases between. DNA for the CDR3: TGTGCCAGCTCTCGGGGGGAGAGCAATCAGCCCCAGCATTTT. Its translation: CASSRGESNQPQHF.

This clonotype was counted ten times or more. V is TRBV12-3 or TRBV12-4 and J is TRBJ1-1; D ambiguous. The CDR3 is 11 amino acids. Trimming cost V 3 bases and J 6 bases, with 5 bases left between them. This CDR3 reads CASSFRAEAFF. The CDR3 DNA follows: TGTGCCAGCAGTTTTAGGGCTGAAGCTTTCTTT.

This clonotype showed up just a few times. This sequence joins TRBV19 and TRBJ1-4; D gene uncertain. The CDR3 runs to 17 residues. Trimming pared 3 bases from V and 4 bases from J, leaving 18 bases between. Germline V CDR1 and CDR2: LNHDA, SQIVND (reference sequence). The CDR3 here is CASSISHFRPNNEKLFF. The CDR3 nucleotides are TGTGCCAGTAGTATTAGTCATTTTCGACCGAATAATGAAAAACTGTTTTTT. The whole variable domain, remainder taken from reference TRBV19 and TRBJ1-4, is DGGITQSPKYLFRKEGQNVTLSCEQNLNHDAMYWYRQDPGQGLRLIYYSQIVNDFQKGDIAEGYSVSREKKESFPLTVTSAQKNPTAFYLCASSISHFRPNNEKLFFGSGTQLSVL.

This clonotype occurred a few times. The chain has TRBV7-9 and TRBJ2-7; no definite D call. From germline, CDR1 is SEHNR and CDR2 FQNEAQ (reference sequence). V shed 5 bases and J shed 3 bases, with 11 bases lying between them. This CDR3 has 13 amino acids. Here the CDR3 reads CASSPPRNYEQYF. CDR3 in DNA: TGTGCCAGCAGCCCTCCCCGGAACTACGAGCAGTACTTC.

V and J are TRBV10-3 and TRBJ2-1; 9 bases align to TRBD2. This CDR3 is built from 16 residues. Germline loops: CDR1 ENHRY, CDR2 SYGVKD. J gave up 5 bases and V 0 bases, and 5 bases lay outside the gene matches. The chain's CDR3 is CAISESMAGGHNEQFF. The CDR3 DNA follows: TGTGCCATCAGTGAGTCGATGGCGGGAGGGCACAATGAGCAGTTCTTC.